These 19 T cell receptor beta chains were all obtained from the same sample, sequenced in a study of T cell repertoires in cytomegalovirus infection. TCRdb recomputed calls from the reads with MiXCR, one row per CDR3 protein. This table holds around 530,000 distinct CDR3 sequences, approximately 17% found once. The sequenced material came from CD8+ T cells from PBMCs. The source is a human donor in good health (CMV status not recorded). Some clones in this sample may be carry-over from other donors' samples.

This clonotype has a count of ten or more. The chain uses TRBV28 and TRBJ1-5, with D perhaps TRBD1 (5 bases). The CDR3 is made up of 16 amino acids. Trimming pared 2 bases from V and 3 bases from J, leaving 14 bases between. Germline V CDR1 and CDR2: MDHEN, SYDVKM. The CDR3 DNA is TGTGCCAGCAGTTTACCCGACAGAATCCCCAATCAGCCCCAGCATTTT. Its translation is CASSLPDRIPNQPQHF.

This clonotype came up many times. The chain joins TRBV7-6 to TRBJ2-1; D is ambiguous. The CDR3 runs to 15 residues. Between the trimmed V and J ends, which lost 7 bases and 0 bases, there was a span of 13 bases. The germline V gene has CDR1 SGHVS and CDR2 FNYEAQ. The CDR3 DNA follows: TGTGCCAGCAACGCCGGACCTCACTCCTACAATGAGCAGTTCTTC. As protein: CASNAGPHSYNEQFF.

The rearrangement uses TRBV4-1 and TRBJ2-1, with D perhaps matching TRBD2 (5 bases). The germline V gene encodes CDR1 MGHRA and CDR2 YSYEKL. The CDR3 consists of 13 residues. V lost 4 bases, J lost 8 bases, and 12 bases lay in between. The CDR3 sequence is CASSPTIEYEQFF. The CDR3, as DNA: TGCGCCAGCAGCCCGACTATAGAGTATGAGCAGTTCTTC.

This clonotype showed up many times. This rearrangement joins TRBV2 to TRBJ1-6; D is possibly TRBD1 (6 bases). Trimming removed 1 base from V and 10 bases from J, with 11 bases in between. CDR1 SNHLY and CDR2 FYNNEI come from the germline V gene. The CDR3 is made up of 14 amino acids. The CDR3 DNA follows: TGTGCCAGCAGTGAAGAGGAAGGGGGATCACCCCTCCACTTT. This codes for CASSEEEGGSPLHF.

This clonotype turned up a few times. The V call is TRBV19, the J call TRBJ1-5; the D is unclear. This CDR3 contains 14 residues. The germline CDR1 and CDR2 sequences are LNHDA and SQIVND (reference sequence). Trimming took 1 base from V and 4 from J, leaving 8 bases between them. The CDR3 region is CASSIVSRNQPQHF. The CDR3 region has the DNA TGTGCCAGTAGTATAGTCAGCAGAAATCAGCCCCAGCATTTT.

This clonotype was observed many times. The junction does not match germline at one end; this may be a read error. V is TRBV6-1 and J is TRBJ2-7; TRBD2 matches 11 bases. CDR3 length: 13 residues. The V gene's germline CDR1 is MNHNS and CDR2 SASEGT. CDR3 amino acids: CASSPGLAARRGF. CDR3 nucleotides: TGTGCCAGCAGTCCGGGACTAGCGGCGCGGAGAGGCTTC.

The J gene is TRBJ2-1, the V gene TRBV4-2, with TRBD2 matching 8 bases. This CDR3 is built from 14 residues. Germline trimming cut 7 bases from V and 7 bases from J; bases unmatched to any gene: 9. Germline V gene lookup returns CDR1 LGHNA and CDR2 YNFKEQ. The CDR3 loop is CASNGGGGANEQFF. In DNA form, the CDR3 reads TGTGCCAGCAACGGGGGGGGGGGCGCGAATGAGCAGTTCTTC.

This chain uses TRBV27 with TRBJ2-7; 7 bases agree with TRBD1. Germline V gene lookup returns CDR1 MNHEY and CDR2 SMNVEV (reference sequence). J lost 9 bases, V lost 9 bases, and 5 bases had no gene match. The CDR3 is 10 residues long. The CDR3 nucleotides are TGTGCCAGGACAGGGCAGGGGCAGTACTTC. Protein: CARTGQGQYF.

This clonotype was detected ten times or more. The chain links TRBV7-3 to TRBJ1-1, with D perhaps matching TRBD1 (5 bases). V was pared by 5 bases and J by 4 bases, with 11 bases between. Germline CDR1 SGHTA, CDR2 FQGTGA. This CDR3 spans 13 amino acids. CDR3 protein: CASSDDGGTEAFF. CDR3 DNA: TGTGCCAGCAGCGATGACGGGGGCACTGAAGCTTTCTTT.

The chain employs TRBV7-9 and TRBJ1-1; TRBD1 agrees at 7 bases. V lost 5 bases, J lost 0 bases, and 9 bases stayed unmatched. CDR3 length: 16 residues. CDR1 SEHNR and CDR2 FQNEAQ come from the germline V gene (reference sequence). The CDR3 DNA reads as TGTGCCAGCAGCCCTTCTAGGGGGCTGCTGAACACTGAAGCTTTCTTT. Translation gives CASSPSRGLLNTEAFF.

The rearrangement uses TRBV5-5 and TRBJ2-5; TRBD2 aligns across 8 bases. Trimming cost V 0 bases and J 0 bases; bases outside gene matches: 4. Germline values: CDR1 SGHKS, CDR2 YYEKEE (reference sequence). The CDR3 is 16 amino acids. The CDR3 reads CASSLVLAGYQETQYF. In nucleotides, the CDR3 is TGTGCCAGCAGCTTGGTCCTAGCGGGCTACCAAGAGACCCAGTACTTC.

Concerning this clonotype itself: One end of the junction is discordant with germline, which a read error may explain. The chain couples TRBV19 to TRBJ2-2, with 8 bases lining up with TRBD2. Germline CDR1 reads LNHDA; CDR2 reads SQIVND (reference sequence). The CDR3 totals 15 residues. As DNA, the CDR3 is TGTGCCAGTAGAATGAGCGGGAGTAGCACCGGGGTGCTGTTTTTT. Translation: CASRMSGSSTGVLFF.

This clonotype was detected a few times. The chain carries TRBV20-1 and TRBJ2-1, with 8 bases identical to TRBD2. The CDR3 length is 19 residues. Trimming took 1 base from V and 2 from J; bases not matched to a gene: 16. Germline loops: CDR1 DFQATT, CDR2 SNEGSKA (reference sequence). CDR3 region: CSARGIAGGPLLTYNEQFF. The CDR3 nucleotides are TGCAGTGCTAGAGGAATTGCGGGAGGCCCACTACTCACCTACAATGAGCAGTTCTTC.

This clonotype was counted many times. The CDR3 nucleotides read TGTGCCAGCCCTCCGGCGGGGAGCACTGAAGCTTTCTTT. Residues: CASPPAGSTEAFF. The chain links TRBV7-9 to TRBJ1-1; D remains unclear. V dropped 8 bases and J dropped 4 bases, with 14 bases sitting between them. CDR1 is SEHNR, CDR2 FQNEAQ, per germline (reference sequence). This CDR3 spans 13 amino acids.

This clonotype was seen many times. This chain joins TRBV7-9 and TRBJ2-1; TRBD1 is a possible D gene (5 bases). The CDR3 loop spans 15 amino acids. Germline CDR1 and CDR2: SEHNR and FQNEAQ (reference sequence). Trimming took off 5 bases at V and 0 bases at J, with 11 bases between the two ends. DNA for the CDR3: TGTGCCAGCAGCAACCAAGGGGCCTCCTACAATGAGCAGTTCTTC. Its protein product is CASSNQGASYNEQFF.

In this sample, this clonotype turned up a few times. The J gene is TRBJ2-1, the V gene TRBV20-1; 11 bases align to TRBD2. Germline trimming cut 2 bases from V and 4 bases from J; bases unmatched to any gene: 7. CDR3 size: 16 residues. Germline-derived CDR1 and CDR2 are DFQATT and SNEGSKA (reference sequence). The DNA of the CDR3 is TGCAGTGCTAGATTCCGGACTAGCGGGCGATACAATGAGCAGTTCTTC. This encodes CSARFRTSGRYNEQFF.

Many counts were recorded for this clonotype. CDR3 DNA: TGTGCCAGCAGTTTAGGGGCAGGGGGGAGAGCTTTCTTT. It is translated as CASSLGAGGRAFF. The rearrangement links TRBV27 to TRBJ1-1, with 7 bases aligning to TRBD1. With V trimmed by 2 bases and J by 10 bases, 7 bases remained unmatched. This CDR3 is 13 amino acids long. Germline lookup yields CDR1 MNHEY and CDR2 SMNVEV (reference sequence).

This clonotype was detected a few times. This sequence joins TRBV12-3 or TRBV12-4 and TRBJ2-7; 12 bases line up with TRBD1. This CDR3 contains 15 residues. Germline trimming cut 6 bases from V and 5 bases from J; bases unmatched to any gene: 8. The CDR3: CASRAGTGGLHEQYF. DNA for the CDR3: TGTGCCAGCAGGGCCGGGACAGGGGGCCTCCACGAGCAGTACTTC.

The J gene is TRBJ1-2, the V gene TRBV27; 8 bases align to TRBD1. Trimming at V came to 5 bases and at J to 3 bases, leaving 8 bases not matched to a gene. This CDR3 contains 15 residues. Germline V CDR1 and CDR2: MNHEY, SMNVEV (reference sequence). The CDR3 sequence: CASSPNRGEDYGYTF. CDR3 nucleotides: TGTGCCAGCAGTCCGAACAGGGGGGAGGACTATGGCTACACCTTC.